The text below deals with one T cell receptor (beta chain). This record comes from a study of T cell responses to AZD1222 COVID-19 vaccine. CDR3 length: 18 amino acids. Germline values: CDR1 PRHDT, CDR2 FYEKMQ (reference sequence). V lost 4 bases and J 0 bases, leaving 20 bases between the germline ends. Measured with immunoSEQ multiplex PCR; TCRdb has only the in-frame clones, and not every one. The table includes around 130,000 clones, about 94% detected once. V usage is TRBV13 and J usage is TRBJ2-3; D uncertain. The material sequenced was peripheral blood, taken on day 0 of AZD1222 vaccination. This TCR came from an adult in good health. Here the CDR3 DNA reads TGTGCCAGCAGCTCCGCCTTCACGACCGAGCTAAGCACAGATACGCAGTATTTT. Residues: CASSSAFTTELSTDTQYF.